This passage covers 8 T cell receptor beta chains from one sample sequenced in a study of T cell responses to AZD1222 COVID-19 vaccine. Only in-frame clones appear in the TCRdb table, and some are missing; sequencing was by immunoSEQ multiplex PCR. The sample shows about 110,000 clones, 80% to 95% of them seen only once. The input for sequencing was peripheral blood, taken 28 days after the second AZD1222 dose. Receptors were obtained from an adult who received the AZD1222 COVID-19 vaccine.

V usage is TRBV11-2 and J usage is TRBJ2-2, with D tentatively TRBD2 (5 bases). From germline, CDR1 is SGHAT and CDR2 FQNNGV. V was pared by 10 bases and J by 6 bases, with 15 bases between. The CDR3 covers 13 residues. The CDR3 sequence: CATKLTLAGELFF. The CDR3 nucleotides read TGTGCCACCAAGCTGACACTAGCCGGGGAGCTGTTTTTT.

The CDR3 sequence is CASSKRLVDFYEQYF. DNA of the CDR3: TGTGCCAGCAGCAAGAGGCTGGTGGATTTCTACGAGCAGTACTTC. This sequence joins TRBV21-1 and TRBJ2-7; the table gives TRBD2 as D, unverified against the DNA. TRBV21-1 is labeled a pseudogene. The CDR3 has 15 amino acids.

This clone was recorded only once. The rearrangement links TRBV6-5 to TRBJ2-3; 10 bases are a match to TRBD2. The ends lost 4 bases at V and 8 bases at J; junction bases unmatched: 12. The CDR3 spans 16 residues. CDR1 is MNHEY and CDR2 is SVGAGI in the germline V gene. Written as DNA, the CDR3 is TGTGCCAGCAGTTCACCACTAAGCGGGGGGGCGTCTACGCAGTATTTT. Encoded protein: CASSSPLSGGASTQYF.

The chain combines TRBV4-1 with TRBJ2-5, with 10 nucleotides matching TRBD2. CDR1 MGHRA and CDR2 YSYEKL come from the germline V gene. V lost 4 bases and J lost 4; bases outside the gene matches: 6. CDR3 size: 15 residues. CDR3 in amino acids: CASSPFSGGLETQYF. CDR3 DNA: TGCGCCAGCAGCCCCTTTAGCGGGGGGTTAGAGACCCAGTACTTC.

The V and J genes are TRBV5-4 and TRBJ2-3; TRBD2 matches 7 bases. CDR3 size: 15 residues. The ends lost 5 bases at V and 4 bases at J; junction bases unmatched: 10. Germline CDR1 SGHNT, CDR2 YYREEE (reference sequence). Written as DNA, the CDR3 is TGTGCCAGCAGTCCCGGGACTACACCCCCAGATACGCAGTATTTT. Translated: CASSPGTTPPDTQYF. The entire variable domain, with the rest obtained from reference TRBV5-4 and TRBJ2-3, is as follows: ETGVTQSPTHLIKTRGQQVTLRCSSQSGHNTVSWYQQALGQGPQFIFQYYREEENGRGNFPPRFSGLQFPNYSSELNVNALELDDSALYLCASSPGTTPPDTQYFGPGTRLTVL.

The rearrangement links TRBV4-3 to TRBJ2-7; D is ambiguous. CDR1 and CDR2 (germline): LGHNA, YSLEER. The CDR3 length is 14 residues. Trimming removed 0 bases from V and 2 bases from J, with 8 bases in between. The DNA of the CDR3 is TGCGCCAGCAGCCAAGAGTACAGTACCTACGAGCAGTACTTC. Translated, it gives CASSQEYSTYEQYF.

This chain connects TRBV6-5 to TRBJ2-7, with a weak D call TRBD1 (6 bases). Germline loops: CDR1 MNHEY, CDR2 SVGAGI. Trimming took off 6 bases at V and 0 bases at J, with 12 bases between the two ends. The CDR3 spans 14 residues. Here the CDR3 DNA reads TGTGCCAGCAGGGGGGCCTTCGGCTCCTACGAGCAGTACTTC. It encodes CASRGAFGSYEQYF.

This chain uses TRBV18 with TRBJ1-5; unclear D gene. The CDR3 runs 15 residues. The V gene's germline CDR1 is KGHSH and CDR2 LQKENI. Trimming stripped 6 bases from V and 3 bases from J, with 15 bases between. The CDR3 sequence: CASSPSGGFNQPQHF. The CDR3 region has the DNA TGTGCCAGCTCCCCCAGCGGCGGATTCAATCAGCCCCAGCATTTT.